This T cell receptor (beta chain) was captured by sequencing in a study of blood T cell repertoires in COVID-19. Across the study: COVID-19 samples from acute and convalescent phases originated in the United States, Italy and Spain. T cells, B-cell-depleted T cells, or PBMCs provided the cDNA or gDNA that served as material.

Study processing details: Amplification of reference gene primers provided the estimated nucleated cell counts. Libraries were prepared by immunoSEQ multiplex PCR; TCRdb keeps only in-frame clonotypes and omits some of them. The D gene and trimming were derived from the DNA, and the V and J assignments and clone size from that table. The sample comprises approximately 150,000 clones, about four fifths of which are singletons, and 4.5% to 5.5% rests with the top ten. Germline V lookup: CDR1 LNHDA, CDR2 SQIVND (reference sequence). V trimming: 5 bases; J trimming: 8 bases; junction bases outside the gene matches: 5. The CDR3 runs 12 residues.

Sequencing was done on a sample of peripheral blood. This receptor was obtained from a human donor in a cohort sampled during active COVID-19. The gene calls are TRBV19 and TRBJ1-1; 7 nucleotides agree with TRBD1. DNA of the CDR3: TGTGCCAGTAGTCTCGGACAGGCGGAAGCTTTCTTT. Encoded protein: CASSLGQAEAFF.